The 20 T cell receptor beta chains below all came from one sample that was sequenced in a study of T-cell memory formation after mild COVID-19. TCRdb fed the 5' RACE reads into MiXCR, producing one record per CDR3 protein. The sample lists about half a million distinct CDR3 sequences, 15% to 20% seen once, with about 12% in the top ten. The sequenced sample consisted of PBMCs or a T cell subset sorted from them (not recorded which). These receptors all come from an adult woman who had mild COVID-19 (a few samples of this study predate the infection). Cell type and time point are not known.

This chain connects TRBV6-5 to TRBJ1-1; D is perhaps TRBD1 (5 bases). The germline V gene encodes CDR1 MNHEY and CDR2 SVGAGI. Between the trimmed V and J ends, which lost 6 bases and 0 bases, there was a span of 8 bases. This CDR3 has 13 amino acids. The CDR3 DNA follows: TGTGCCAGCAGGACGACAGTGAACACTGAAGCTTTCTTT. This encodes CASRTTVNTEAFF.

The genes are TRBV24-1 and TRBJ2-3; either TRBD1 or TRBD2 may fit D (5 bases each). The CDR3 has 13 residues. Germline-derived CDR1 and CDR2 are KGHDR and SFDVKD. The V end lost 0 bases, the J end lost 13 bases, and 13 bases lay between the germline ends. The CDR3 nucleotides read TGTGCCACCAGTGATTTGCGGGGCGGAAGCAAGTATTTT. Protein: CATSDLRGGSKYF.

This clonotype occurred a few times. A junction boundary mismatches the germline segment, possibly from a read error. The V gene is TRBV4-2, the J gene TRBJ2-6; TRBD1 aligns across 12 bases. The V gene's germline CDR1 is LGHNA and CDR2 YNFKEQ. This CDR3 has 20 residues. The CDR3 DNA follows: TGTGCCAGCAGCCAACCGAGCGGGACAGGGGGCGCCGCTGGGGCAAACGTCCTGACTTTC. This translates into CASSQPSGTGGAAGANVLTF.

This clonotype has ten or more counts. This chain uses TRBV5-1 with TRBJ2-7, with D uncertain. The CDR3 loop spans 14 amino acids. V was clipped by 3 bases and J by 2 bases, with 12 bases between them. Germline CDR1 and CDR2: SGHRS and YFSETQ. The CDR3 protein is CASSSDGRAYEQYF. DNA of the CDR3: TGCGCCAGCAGCTCAGACGGCCGCGCCTACGAGCAGTACTTC.

The chain joins TRBV6-2 or TRBV6-3 to TRBJ2-1; 10 bases map to TRBD2. V gave up 4 bases and J gave up 8 bases; unmatched junction bases: 8. Germline V CDR1 and CDR2: MNHEY, SVGEGT. This CDR3 region has 15 residues. CDR3 coding DNA: TGTGCCAGCAGTTTAAGGCTAGCGGGAGCGTATGAGCAGTTCTTC. Its translation is CASSLRLAGAYEQFF.

This clonotype was seen more than once but under ten times. For the CDR3, the DNA is TGCAGCGTTGAAACTGGGACGAGAAACACTGAAGCTTTCTTT. Its translation is CSVETGTRNTEAFF. The V call is TRBV29-1, the J call TRBJ1-1, with D perhaps TRBD1 (5 bases). V gave up 2 bases and J gave up 2 bases, with 12 bases separating them. The germline gives CDR1 SQVTM, CDR2 ANQGSEA. The CDR3 has 14 residues.

This clonotype was observed a few times. The genes are TRBV18 and TRBJ2-3; 7 bases are shared with TRBD1. This CDR3 contains 13 residues. J gave up 5 bases and V 5 bases, and 4 bases lay outside the gene matches. CDR1 and CDR2 from the germline V gene are KGHSH and LQKENI. This CDR3 is CASSGTERDTQYF. The CDR3 DNA follows: TGTGCCAGCTCAGGGACAGAGAGAGATACGCAGTATTTT.

This clonotype was counted a few times. The V gene is TRBV9, the J gene TRBJ2-3; D remains ambiguous. The V gene lost 4 bases and the J gene lost 4 bases, with 10 bases spanning the gap. Per germline, CDR1 SGDLS and CDR2 YYNGEE. The CDR3 contains 13 residues. In nucleotides, the CDR3 is TGTGCCAGCAGCCCCCGTGTTTCAGATACGCAGTATTTT. It encodes CASSPRVSDTQYF.

This clonotype was counted between two and nine times. Its ends do not fully match the called genes, so a read error is possible. CDR3 DNA sequence: TGCGGCGGGGGGGGCACCGGGGAGCTGTTTTTT. Translating it yields CGGGGTGELFF. V is TRBV12-3 or TRBV12-4 and J is TRBJ2-2, with 9 bases fitting TRBD2. This CDR3 is built from 11 residues.

This clonotype was seen ten or more times. The J gene is TRBJ1-1, the V gene TRBV5-1, with D possibly matching TRBD1 (5 bases). CDR3 length: 14 residues. Germline CDR1 and CDR2: SGHRS and YFSETQ. V lost 4 bases, J lost 3 bases, and 13 bases lay in between. CDR3 amino acids: CASSVGVGDTEAFF. Written as DNA, the CDR3 is TGCGCCAGCAGCGTAGGGGTCGGGGACACTGAAGCTTTCTTT.

The J gene is TRBJ2-1, the V gene TRBV20-1; D call uncertain. CDR3 size: 12 residues. Germline assignment: CDR1 DFQATT and CDR2 SNEGSKA (reference sequence). V was pared by 7 bases and J by 4 bases, with 11 bases between. The CDR3 nucleotides read TGCAGTGATTCGGACGGATACAATGAGCAGTTCTTC. The encoded protein is CSDSDGYNEQFF.

The gene calls are TRBV7-9 and TRBJ2-7; no clear D gene. Trimming shortened V by 6 bases and J by 0 bases, and 15 bases separated the two germline ends. The germline V gene has CDR1 SEHNR and CDR2 FQNEAQ (reference sequence). The CDR3 length is 15 residues. The CDR3 here is CASSSGPESSYEQYF. The CDR3 DNA reads TGTGCCAGCAGTTCAGGACCGGAGAGCTCCTACGAGCAGTACTTC.

A few counts support this clonotype. The rearrangement uses TRBV7-2 and TRBJ2-7; 13 bases are shared with TRBD2. J was trimmed by 4 bases and V by 4 bases; bases with no gene match: 19. This CDR3 is built from 20 residues. CDR1 is SGHTA, CDR2 FQGNSA, per germline. The CDR3 coding sequence is TGTGCCAGCAGCTCGCTCCGGACTAGCGGGAGAACCGGGCGCTCTTACGAGCAGTACTTC. It is translated as CASSSLRTSGRTGRSYEQYF.

This clonotype was seen only a few times. The V and J genes are TRBV7-2 and TRBJ1-4; possibly TRBD1 for D (6 bases). With 1 base removed from V and 8 bases from J, the gap between germline ends came to 14 bases. Germline CDR1 is SGHTA and CDR2 is FQGNSA. CDR3 length: 15 residues. Here the CDR3 reads CASSLDGGPYEKLFF. The CDR3 region has the DNA TGTGCCAGCAGCTTAGATGGGGGGCCTTACGAAAAACTGTTTTTT.

CDR3 residues: CASSSNLAGVDTQYF. The CDR3 coding sequence is TGCGCCAGCAGCTCAAATCTAGCGGGAGTAGATACGCAGTATTTT. The chain recombines TRBV5-1 with TRBJ2-3; 10 positions agree with TRBD2. CDR3 length equals 15 residues. In germline, CDR1 is SGHRS, CDR2 YFSETQ. V shed 3 bases, J shed 5 bases, and the junction held 6 bases outside the gene matches.

The V gene is TRBV3-1, the J gene TRBJ1-2; 9 bases line up with TRBD1. V gave up 2 bases and J gave up 6 bases; unmatched junction bases: 7. The CDR3 totals 15 residues. Germline V gene lookup returns CDR1 LGHDT and CDR2 YNNKEL (reference sequence). CDR3 in DNA: TGTGCCAGCAGCCAAAGTATAACAGGGGGCGATGGCTACACCTTC. Translation gives CASSQSITGGDGYTF.

A few counts support this clonotype. The chain combines TRBV12-3 or TRBV12-4 with TRBJ2-1; 10 positions match TRBD1. The CDR3 is made up of 13 amino acids. The ends lost 7 bases at V and 8 bases at J; junction bases unmatched: 5. CDR3 in amino acids: CASTGQGPDEQFF. The CDR3 DNA sequence: TGTGCCAGCACGGGACAGGGGCCCGATGAGCAGTTCTTC.

This clonotype was seen only a few times. The chain uses TRBV6-6 and TRBJ2-4; D gene ambiguous. The germline V gene encodes CDR1 MNHNY and CDR2 SVGAGI (reference sequence). The V end lost 2 bases, the J end lost 4 bases, and 9 bases lay between the germline ends. This CDR3 has 14 amino acids. CDR3 bases: TGTGCCAGCAGTTACATCGACATAAAAAACATTCAGTACTTC. Its protein product is CASSYIDIKNIQYF.

The rearrangement joins TRBV6-5 to TRBJ1-5; 7 positions match TRBD1. The junction had 11 bases not matched to a gene; V was cut back by 6 bases and J by 3 bases. The CDR3 length is 16 residues. CDR1 is MNHEY, CDR2 SVGAGI, per germline. CDR3 in amino acids: CASSSQRDRHNQPQHF. The CDR3 coding sequence is TGTGCCAGCAGCTCGCAAAGGGACAGACACAATCAGCCCCAGCATTTT.

This clonotype came up a few times. The chain employs TRBV12-3 or TRBV12-4 and TRBJ2-1; 10 nucleotides line up with TRBD1. CDR3 size: 15 residues. After removal of 5 bases from V and 4 bases from J, the junction contained 5 bases not matched to a gene. CDR3 nucleotides: TGTGCCAGCAGTATCGACAGGGGGCTATACAATGAGCAGTTCTTC. Translated, it gives CASSIDRGLYNEQFF.